The 24 T cell receptor beta chains below were found in one sample sequenced in a study of shared clonotypes between healthy human individuals. The table came from immunoSEQ multiplex PCR; TCRdb's copy has only in-frame clones and leaves some out. This sample has 330,000 or so clones; 73% occur once, and the top ten carry 10%. Sequenced: memory CD4+ T cells sorted from blood. The subset is: CD45RA-negative fraction. These receptors all come from a man aged 30 to 39 in good health.

CDR3 protein: CASNGAYTPETQYF. For the CDR3, the DNA is TGTGCCAGCAATGGGGCTTACACACCGGAGACCCAGTACTTC. The rearrangement uses TRBV2 and TRBJ2-5, with D tentatively TRBD1 (5 bases). CDR3 size: 14 residues. Trimming pared 7 bases from V and 5 bases from J, leaving 17 bases between. Per the germline V gene, CDR1 is SNHLY and CDR2 is FYNNEI.

The rearrangement links TRBV28 to TRBJ2-7, with 7 bases aligning to TRBD2. Germline values: CDR1 MDHEN, CDR2 SYDVKM. The CDR3 loop spans 16 amino acids. The J segment lost 3 bases and the V segment lost 5 bases, leaving 13 bases of the junction unmatched. CDR3 DNA: TGTGCCAGCAGTCGCGGGAGCCGGCGGGTCGACTACGAGCAGTACTTC. It is translated as CASSRGSRRVDYEQYF.

This rearrangement joins TRBV11-2 to TRBJ2-1, with a weak D call TRBD2 (5 bases). The CDR3 has 16 amino acids. V was cut by 1 base and J by 7 bases, with 17 bases left in between. CDR1 is SGHAT, CDR2 FQNNGV, per germline. CDR3 region: CASSLGLVASGNEQFF. CDR3 coding DNA: TGTGCCAGCAGCTTAGGGCTGGTGGCCTCGGGGAATGAGCAGTTCTTC.

The count of this clone is one. The chain carries TRBV5-1 and TRBJ1-2; 8 nucleotides match TRBD1. This CDR3 region has 18 residues. After removal of 0 bases from V and 4 bases from J, the junction contained 14 bases not matched to a gene. Per germline, CDR1 SGHRS and CDR2 YFSETQ. CDR3 residues: CASSLVLGQGSRSYGYTF. As DNA, the CDR3 is TGCGCCAGCAGCTTGGTCCTAGGACAGGGAAGTAGGAGCTATGGCTACACCTTC.

This clone has just a few counts. The chain uses TRBV29-1 and TRBJ2-7; the D is unclear. The germline V and J ends were trimmed by 4 bases and 6 bases, with 13 bases remaining between them. The CDR3 spans 12 residues. Germline V lookup: CDR1 SQVTM, CDR2 ANQGSEA. As DNA, the CDR3 is TGCAGCGTTGTGATTCCGTCGGCCGAGCAGTACTTC. Protein sequence: CSVVIPSAEQYF.

The chain couples TRBV5-1 to TRBJ2-7, with D maybe TRBD2 (6 bases). V dropped 0 bases and J dropped 3 bases, with 22 bases sitting between them. The CDR3 runs to 18 residues. From germline, CDR1 is SGHRS and CDR2 YFSETQ. The CDR3 DNA is TGCGCCAGCAGCTTGGAGGAGAGGTGGGAGGACCACAACTACGAGCAGTACTTC. Residues: CASSLEERWEDHNYEQYF.

The chain joins TRBV7-6 to TRBJ2-5, with a tentative D call TRBD2 (5 bases). V gave up 3 bases and J gave up 4 bases, with 15 bases separating them. From germline, CDR1 is SGHVS and CDR2 FNYEAQ. CDR3 length equals 15 residues. DNA of the CDR3: TGTGCCAGCAGCTTTAGCGAGGGCCTAGGAGAGACCCAGTACTTC. Its translation is CASSFSEGLGETQYF. Full variable domain (outside the CDR3, taken from reference TRBV7-6 and TRBJ2-5): GAGVSQSPRYKVTKRGQDVALRCDPISGHVSLYWYRQALGQGPEFLTYFNYEAQQDKSGLPNDRFSAERPEGSISTLTIQRTEQRDSAMYRCASSFSEGLGETQYFGPGTRLLVL.

The chain recombines TRBV11-2 with TRBJ2-7, with 7 positions matching TRBD1. Trimming removed 5 bases from V and 6 bases from J; junction bases left unmatched: 10. Germline CDR1 SGHAT, CDR2 FQNNGV. The CDR3 has 14 amino acids. In DNA form, the CDR3 reads TGTGCCAGCAGCAAGTCGACAGGGAAGAGCGAGCAGTACTTC. Translating it yields CASSKSTGKSEQYF.

V usage is TRBV25-1 and J usage is TRBJ2-7; TRBD1 aligns across 9 bases. The junction had 7 bases not matched to a gene; V was cut back by 9 bases and J by 7 bases. Germline CDR1 MGHDK, CDR2 SYGVNS. The CDR3 covers 12 residues. CDR3: CASRTGAREQYF. The CDR3, as DNA: TGTGCCAGTAGGACAGGGGCTCGGGAGCAGTACTTC.

CDR3: CASSLASVTGRFPGELFF. The DNA for the CDR3 is TGCGCCAGCAGCTTGGCTTCTGTGACAGGGAGGTTCCCCGGGGAGCTGTTTTTT. V usage is TRBV5-1 and J usage is TRBJ2-2; possible D gene TRBD1, 7 bases. Germline CDR1 SGHRS, CDR2 YFSETQ. The V end was cut by 0 bases, the J end by 6 bases, with 21 bases between. This CDR3 is built from 18 residues.

The chain has TRBV7-2 and TRBJ2-2, with D uncertain. Trimming pared 2 bases from V and 1 base from J, leaving 5 bases between. Germline CDR1 is SGHTA and CDR2 is FQGNSA. The CDR3 covers 14 residues. CDR3 in DNA: TGTGCCAGCAGCTTAACAAAGAACACCGGGGAGCTGTTTTTT. This codes for CASSLTKNTGELFF. The complete variable domain, with remaining parts taken from reference TRBV7-2 and TRBJ2-2, reads GAGVSQSPSNKVTEKGKDVELRCDPISGHTALYWYRQSLGQGLEFLIYFQGNSAPDKSGLPSDRFSAERTGGSVSTLTIQRTQQEDSAVYLCASSLTKNTGELFFGEGSRLTVL.

The J gene is TRBJ2-3, the V gene TRBV14; maybe TRBD2 (6 bases). Looked up from germline, CDR1 is SGHDN and CDR2 is FVKESK. V shed 4 bases and J shed 1 base, with 12 bases lying between them. The CDR3 has 15 residues. DNA for the CDR3: TGTGCCAGCAGCCTGCGGGACTGGGGCACAGATACGCAGTATTTT. The encoded protein is CASSLRDWGTDTQYF.

The chain uses TRBV6-1 and TRBJ1-2; D call uncertain. This CDR3 is 13 amino acids long. The germline gives CDR1 MNHNS, CDR2 SASEGT. V gave up 3 bases and J gave up 2 bases, with 7 bases separating them. CDR3 in amino acids: CASSEDPNYGYTF. CDR3 nucleotide sequence: TGTGCCAGCAGTGAGGACCCGAACTATGGCTACACCTTC.

The CDR3, as DNA: TGTGCCAGCAGTCACCTAAAGTTTGGGATATCAGGCGAGCAGTACTTC. It yields the protein CASSHLKFGISGEQYF. The V and J genes are TRBV27 and TRBJ2-7; D not resolved. Germline V gives CDR1 MNHEY, CDR2 SMNVEV (reference sequence). CDR3 size: 16 residues. V was pared by 5 bases and J by 6 bases, with 23 bases between.

This chain links TRBV7-6 with TRBJ2-6, with D perhaps matching TRBD1 (7 bases). V shed 0 bases and J shed 1 base, with 19 bases lying between them. Germline-derived CDR1 and CDR2 are SGHVS and FNYEAQ. The CDR3 runs to 20 residues. CDR3 protein: CASSLAYGRGARSGANVLTF. DNA for the CDR3: TGTGCCAGCAGCTTAGCGTATGGCAGGGGGGCTAGATCTGGGGCCAACGTCCTGACTTTC.

The chain recombines TRBV7-9 with TRBJ1-4; D possibly corresponds to TRBD1 (5 bases). With 3 bases removed from V and 6 bases from J, the gap between germline ends came to 17 bases. The CDR3 consists of 16 residues. Per germline, CDR1 SEHNR and CDR2 FQNEAQ (reference sequence). The CDR3 here is CASSFGSGGPHEKLFF. The DNA for the CDR3 is TGTGCCAGCAGCTTTGGCTCTGGGGGACCCCATGAAAAACTGTTTTTT.

The chain recombines TRBV15 with TRBJ2-1; TRBD2 matches 12 bases. V dropped 0 bases and J dropped 8; count of bases not matched to a gene: 11. The germline CDR1 and CDR2 sequences are LNHNV and YYDKDF (reference sequence). The CDR3 is 18 amino acids. The CDR3: CATSRDLPTSGSRHEQFF. The DNA of the CDR3 is TGTGCCACCAGCAGAGACCTCCCGACTAGCGGGAGTCGGCATGAGCAGTTCTTC.

The table lists this clone with a count of one. The chain uses TRBV25-1 and TRBJ2-2, with D possibly matching TRBD1 (5 bases). The CDR3 length is 14 residues. With 6 bases removed from V and 2 bases from J, the gap between germline ends came to 10 bases. CDR1 is MGHDK, CDR2 SYGVNS, per germline. CDR3: CASSRTSNTGELFF. CDR3 in DNA: TGTGCCAGCAGCAGGACATCCAACACCGGGGAGCTGTTTTTT.

V usage is TRBV18 and J usage is TRBJ2-3; D remains unclear. This CDR3 has 14 amino acids. The V gene lost 0 bases and the J gene lost 7 bases, with 11 bases spanning the gap. Per the germline V gene, CDR1 is KGHSH and CDR2 is LQKENI. This chain's CDR3 is CASSPPSDRNTQYF. The CDR3 nucleotides read TGTGCCAGCTCACCACCGTCGGATAGAAATACGCAGTATTTT.

Only a few counts were recorded for this clone. The chain employs TRBV7-9 and TRBJ2-7; 8 bases agree with TRBD1. With 1 base clipped from V and 6 bases from J, the junction kept 8 bases outside the gene matches. Germline values: CDR1 SEHNR, CDR2 FQNEAQ (reference sequence). The CDR3 is 15 residues long. The CDR3 spells CASSLGSGQEGEQYF. The DNA of the CDR3 is TGTGCCAGCAGCTTAGGATCGGGACAGGAAGGCGAGCAGTACTTC.

The J gene is TRBJ2-7, the V gene TRBV27; 12 bases fit TRBD1. This CDR3 has 17 residues. Germline CDR1 is MNHEY and CDR2 is SMNVEV (reference sequence). J gave up 4 bases and V 3 bases, and 10 bases lay outside the gene matches. CDR3 protein: CASSFQGTGGRYYEQYF. Written as DNA, the CDR3 is TGTGCCAGCAGTTTTCAGGGGACAGGGGGCCGGTATTACGAGCAGTACTTC.

This clone has a count of ten or more. V usage is TRBV7-9 and J usage is TRBJ2-3, with 7 nucleotides matching TRBD1. CDR1 and CDR2 from the germline V gene are SEHNR and FQNEAQ (reference sequence). This CDR3 contains 17 residues. With V trimmed by 4 bases and J by 3 bases, 13 bases remained unmatched. CDR3 bases: TGTGCCAGCAGCTCCCGGATTGACAGGGTTAATACAGATACGCAGTATTTT. This encodes CASSSRIDRVNTDTQYF. Combining the CDR3 with reference TRBV7-9 and TRBJ2-3 gives the whole variable domain DTGVSQNPRHKITKRGQNVTFRCDPISEHNRLYWYRQTLGQGPEFLTYFQNEAQLEKSRLLSDRFSAERPKGSFSTLEIQRTEQGDSAMYLCASSSRIDRVNTDTQYFGPGTRLTVL.

This clone showed up just a few times. This sequence joins TRBV11-2 and TRBJ1-4; 7 nucleotides match TRBD1. Germline V gives CDR1 SGHAT, CDR2 FQNNGV. The CDR3 covers 16 residues. V dropped 4 bases and J dropped 8; count of bases not matched to a gene: 13. The chain's CDR3 is CASSSGIQGREEKLFF. Here the CDR3 DNA reads TGTGCCAGCAGCTCCGGAATACAGGGGCGTGAGGAAAAACTGTTTTTT.

The table lists this clone with a count of one. The rearrangement joins TRBV7-2 to TRBJ2-7; 8 bases are shared with TRBD1. Germline V gene data show CDR1 as SGHTA and CDR2 as FQGNSA. This CDR3 is built from 15 residues. Trimming cost V 2 bases and J 5 bases; bases outside gene matches: 8. The DNA of the CDR3 is TGTGCCAGCAGCTTATTAGGACAGGGTATCAACGAGCAGTACTTC. This sequence encodes CASSLLGQGINEQYF. Supplemented by reference TRBV7-2 and TRBJ2-7, the full variable domain reads GAGVSQSPSNKVTEKGKDVELRCDPISGHTALYWYRQSLGQGLEFLIYFQGNSAPDKSGLPSDRFSAERTGGSVSTLTIQRTQQEDSAVYLCASSLLGQGINEQYFGPGTRLTVT.